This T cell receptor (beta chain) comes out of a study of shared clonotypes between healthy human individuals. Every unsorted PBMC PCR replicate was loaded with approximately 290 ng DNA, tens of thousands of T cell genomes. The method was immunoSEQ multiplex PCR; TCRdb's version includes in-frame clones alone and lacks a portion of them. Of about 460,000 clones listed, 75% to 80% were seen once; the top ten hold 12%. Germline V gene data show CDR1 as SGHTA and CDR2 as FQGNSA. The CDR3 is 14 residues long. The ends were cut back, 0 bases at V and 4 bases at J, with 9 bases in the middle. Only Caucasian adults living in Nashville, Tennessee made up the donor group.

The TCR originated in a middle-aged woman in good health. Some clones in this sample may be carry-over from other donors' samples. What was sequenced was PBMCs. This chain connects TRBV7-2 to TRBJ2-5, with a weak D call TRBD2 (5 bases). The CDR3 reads CASSLARGSETQYF. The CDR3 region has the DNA TGTGCCAGCAGCTTAGCGCGAGGGTCAGAGACCCAGTACTTC.